Reported below is one T cell receptor beta chain. The antigen is unknown. TCRdb reprocessed the reads with MiXCR, giving one entry per CDR3 protein. This table holds hundreds of thousands of distinct CDR3 sequences, roughly 42% found once. This sample is drawn from a study of T cell repertoires in cytomegalovirus infection. Overall study: Matching HLA type, along with CMV infection, was indicated by public TCR beta signatures.

V lost 2 bases and J 3 bases, leaving 10 bases between the germline ends. The CDR3 consists of 14 residues. Germline V lookup: CDR1 MNHNS, CDR2 SASEGT. The receptor was isolated from a human donor in good health (CMV status not recorded). Some clones in this sample may be carry-over from other donors' samples. The chain links TRBV6-1 to TRBJ1-1, with a tentative D call TRBD1 (5 bases). The material was cultured PBMCs, obtained from culture after CMV antigen stimulation. CDR3 coding DNA: TGTGCCAGCAGTGAATTTGGGGGGGACACTGAAGCTTTCTTT. It codes for CASSEFGGDTEAFF.